The 10 T cell receptor beta chains below come from one sample, sequenced in a study of control samples from healthy donors and cancer patients. Some clones are missing from TCRdb's copy, which holds only in-frame ones; the method was immunoSEQ multiplex PCR. The sample carries about 130,000 clones, around 90% recorded once. The sample was blood. These receptors all stem from a middle-aged man in good health.

The chain combines TRBV29-1 with TRBJ2-7, with D possibly being TRBD2 (6 bases). Germline CDR1 is SQVTM and CDR2 is ANQGSEA. V dropped 0 bases and J dropped 3 bases, with 24 bases sitting between them. The CDR3 length is 18 residues. The DNA of the CDR3 is TGCAGCGTTGAAGATAAGGTGCGTTGTAGGCGGGAATTCTACGAGCAGTACTTC. Translation gives CSVEDKVRCRREFYEQYF.

V gene TRBV2 combines with J gene TRBJ1-2, with unresolved D. Germline assignment: CDR1 SNHLY and CDR2 FYNNEI. Trimming removed 5 bases from V and 1 base from J, with 11 bases in between. CDR3 length equals 14 residues. The DNA for the CDR3 is TGTGCCAGCAGTCCGAGCAACAGTAACTATGGCTACACCTTC. It specifies CASSPSNSNYGYTF.

A single count supports this clone. V is TRBV10-2 and J is TRBJ2-7, with 8 bases that match TRBD2. Trimming took 6 bases from V and 0 from J; bases not matched to a gene: 19. The length of the CDR3 is 19 residues. Germline CDR1 is WSHSY and CDR2 is SAAADI. CDR3 in DNA: TGCGCCAGCAGGCCCTTCGGCGGGGGGCTCGAGAAGAGCTCCTACGAGCAGTACTTC. This codes for CASRPFGGGLEKSSYEQYF.

As concerns this clone: The sample carries other DNA sequences with the same CDR3. V is TRBV5-6 and J is TRBJ2-5; the D is unclear. Germline V lookup: CDR1 SGHDT, CDR2 YYEEEE. V was shortened by 1 base and J by 5 bases, with 3 bases between the two germline ends. The CDR3 spans 11 residues. The CDR3 DNA is TGTGCCAGCAGCTTGAGGGAGACCCAGTACTTC. Its translation: CASSLRETQYF.

This rearrangement joins TRBV4-1 to TRBJ1-1, with D hard to call. There are 15 residues in the CDR3. Trimming shortened V by 1 base and J by 1 base, and 10 bases separated the two germline ends. Germline CDR1 reads MGHRA; CDR2 reads YSYEKL. CDR3 nucleotides: TGCGCCAGCAGCCAAGGACTTGGGCGGAACACTGAAGCTTTCTTT. This gives the protein CASSQGLGRNTEAFF.

This rearrangement joins TRBV6-5 to TRBJ2-1; tentative D call: TRBD1 (6 bases). The ends were cut back, 7 bases at V and 9 bases at J, with 19 bases in the middle. The CDR3 totals 14 residues. Germline CDR1 and CDR2: MNHEY and SVGAGI. CDR3 DNA: TGTGCCAGCACCCCCACAGGGATGTCCGTTGAGCAGTTCTTC. Its translation: CASTPTGMSVEQFF.

This clone was counted a single time. V is TRBV19 and J is TRBJ2-7; weak D call: TRBD2 (6 bases). Germline values: CDR1 LNHDA, CDR2 SQIVND (reference sequence). Between the trimmed V and J ends, which lost 9 bases and 2 bases, there was a span of 17 bases. The CDR3 totals 14 residues. CDR3 coding DNA: TGTGCCAGCGAGACGGGGGATCCGCCCTACGAGCAGTACTTC. Protein sequence: CASETGDPPYEQYF.

The gene calls are TRBV27 and TRBJ1-2, with 7 bases lining up with TRBD1. The CDR3 length is 14 residues. The trim removed 5 bases at V and 4 bases at J, leaving 7 bases unmatched. Germline V gives CDR1 MNHEY, CDR2 SMNVEV (reference sequence). CDR3 protein: CASSEGALGYGYTF. The DNA for the CDR3 is TGTGCCAGCAGTGAGGGGGCGCTGGGCTATGGCTACACCTTC.

This chain uses TRBV5-1 with TRBJ1-4, with 9 bases fitting TRBD1. The length of the CDR3 is 14 residues. Germline V lookup: CDR1 SGHRS, CDR2 YFSETQ. Germline trimming cut 4 bases from V and 5 bases from J; bases unmatched to any gene: 3. DNA for the CDR3: TGCGCCAGCAGCCAGGGACAGGGAAATGAAAAACTGTTTTTT. It yields the protein CASSQGQGNEKLFF.

The genes are TRBV4-1 and TRBJ2-2; 7 bases agree with TRBD2. Germline CDR1 MGHRA, CDR2 YSYEKL. This CDR3 region has 15 residues. J was trimmed by 4 bases and V by 2 bases; bases with no gene match: 4. The chain's CDR3 is CASSQREGSTGELFF. The CDR3 nucleotides are TGCGCCAGCAGCCAAAGGGAGGGGAGCACCGGGGAGCTGTTTTTT.